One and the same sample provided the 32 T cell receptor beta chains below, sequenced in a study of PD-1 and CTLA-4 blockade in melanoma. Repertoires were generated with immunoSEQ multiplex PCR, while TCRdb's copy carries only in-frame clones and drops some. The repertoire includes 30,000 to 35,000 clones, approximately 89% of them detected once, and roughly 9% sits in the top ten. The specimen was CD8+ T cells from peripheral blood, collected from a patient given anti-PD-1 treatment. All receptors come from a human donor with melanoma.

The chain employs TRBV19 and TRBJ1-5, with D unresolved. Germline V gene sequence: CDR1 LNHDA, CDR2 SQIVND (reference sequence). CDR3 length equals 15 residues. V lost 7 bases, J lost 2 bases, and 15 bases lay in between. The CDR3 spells CASKLMDGGNQPQHF. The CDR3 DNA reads TGTGCCAGTAAACTAATGGACGGCGGCAATCAGCCCCAGCATTTT. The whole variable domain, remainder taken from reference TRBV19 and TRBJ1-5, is DGGITQSPKYLFRKEGQNVTLSCEQNLNHDAMYWYRQDPGQGLRLIYYSQIVNDFQKGDIAEGYSVSREKKESFPLTVTSAQKNPTAFYLCASKLMDGGNQPQHFGDGTRLSIL.

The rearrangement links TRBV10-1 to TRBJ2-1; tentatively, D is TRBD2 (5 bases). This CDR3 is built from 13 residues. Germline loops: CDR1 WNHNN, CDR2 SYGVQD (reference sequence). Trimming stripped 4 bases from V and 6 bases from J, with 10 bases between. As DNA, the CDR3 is TGCGCCAGCAGTGTAGGAGGCGCCAATGAGCAGTTCTTC. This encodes CASSVGGANEQFF.

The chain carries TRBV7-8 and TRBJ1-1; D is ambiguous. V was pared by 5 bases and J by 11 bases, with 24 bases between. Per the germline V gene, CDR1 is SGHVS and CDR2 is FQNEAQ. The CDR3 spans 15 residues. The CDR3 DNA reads TGTGCCAGCAGCCTAGAGGCGGGCCAACCGTGGGCGGCTTTCTTT. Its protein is CASSLEAGQPWAAFF.

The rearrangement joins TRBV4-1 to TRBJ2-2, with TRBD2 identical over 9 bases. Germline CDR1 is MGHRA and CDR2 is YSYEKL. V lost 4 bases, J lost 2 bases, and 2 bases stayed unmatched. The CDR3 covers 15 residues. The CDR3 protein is CASSLSGGNTGELFF. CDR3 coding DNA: TGCGCCAGCAGCCTTAGCGGGGGAAACACCGGGGAGCTGTTTTTT.

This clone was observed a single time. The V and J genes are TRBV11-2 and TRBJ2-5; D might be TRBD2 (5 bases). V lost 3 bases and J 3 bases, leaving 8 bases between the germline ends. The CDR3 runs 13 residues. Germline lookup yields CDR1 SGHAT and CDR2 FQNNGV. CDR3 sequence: CASSFQEEETQYF. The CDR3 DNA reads TGTGCCAGCAGCTTTCAGGAGGAAGAGACCCAGTACTTC.

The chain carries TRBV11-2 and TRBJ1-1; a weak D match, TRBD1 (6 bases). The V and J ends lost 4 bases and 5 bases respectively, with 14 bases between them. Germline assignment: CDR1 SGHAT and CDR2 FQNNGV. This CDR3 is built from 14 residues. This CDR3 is CASSWHREETEAFF. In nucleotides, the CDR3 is TGTGCCAGCAGCTGGCACAGGGAGGAGACTGAAGCTTTCTTT.

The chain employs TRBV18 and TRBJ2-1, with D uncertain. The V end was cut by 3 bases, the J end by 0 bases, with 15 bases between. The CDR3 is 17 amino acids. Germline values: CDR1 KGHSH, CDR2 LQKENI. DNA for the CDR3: TGTGCCAGCTCACCGGAAGCAGCCTCCAGCTCCTACAATGAGCAGTTCTTC. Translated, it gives CASSPEAASSSYNEQFF.

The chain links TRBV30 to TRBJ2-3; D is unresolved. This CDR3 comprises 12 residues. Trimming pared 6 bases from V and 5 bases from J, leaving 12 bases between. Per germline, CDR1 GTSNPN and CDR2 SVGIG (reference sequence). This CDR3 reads CACLGKLDTQYF. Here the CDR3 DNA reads TGTGCCTGTCTAGGGAAATTAGATACGCAGTATTTT.

CDR3 residues: CASSLSPGGITDTQYF. The CDR3 nucleotides read TGTGCCAGCAGTTTATCCCCAGGTGGGATCACAGATACGCAGTATTTT. The genes are TRBV28 and TRBJ2-3; D uncertain. Per the germline V gene, CDR1 is MDHEN and CDR2 is SYDVKM. CDR3 length: 16 residues. V shed 1 base and J shed 2 bases, with 13 bases lying between them.

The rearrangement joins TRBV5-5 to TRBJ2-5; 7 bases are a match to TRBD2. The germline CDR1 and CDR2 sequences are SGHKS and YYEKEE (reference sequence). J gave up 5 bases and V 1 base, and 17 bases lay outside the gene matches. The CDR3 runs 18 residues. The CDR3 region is CASSLISILAASGETQYF. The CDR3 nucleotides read TGTGCCAGCAGCTTGATATCCATCCTAGCGGCTTCGGGTGAGACCCAGTACTTC.

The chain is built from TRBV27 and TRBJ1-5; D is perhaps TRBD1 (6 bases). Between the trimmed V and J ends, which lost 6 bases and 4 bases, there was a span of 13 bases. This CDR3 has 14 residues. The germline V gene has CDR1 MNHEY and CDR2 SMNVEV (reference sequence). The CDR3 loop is CASSESRGNQPQHF. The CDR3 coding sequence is TGTGCCAGCAGCGAATCCAGGGGTAATCAGCCCCAGCATTTT.

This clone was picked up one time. DNA for the CDR3: TGTGCCAGCAGCGTGGGGGAGACCCAGTACTTC. Protein product: CASSVGETQYF. The rearrangement joins TRBV5-6 to TRBJ2-5; D is ambiguous. This CDR3 region has 11 residues. Trimming removed 4 bases from V and 5 bases from J, with 6 bases in between. Germline-derived CDR1 and CDR2 are SGHDT and YYEEEE.

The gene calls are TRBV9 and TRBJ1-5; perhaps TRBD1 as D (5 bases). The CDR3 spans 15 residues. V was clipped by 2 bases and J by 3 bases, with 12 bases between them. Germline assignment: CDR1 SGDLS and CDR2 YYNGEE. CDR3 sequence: CASSVDDSDNQPQHF. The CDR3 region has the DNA TGTGCCAGCAGCGTGGACGACAGTGACAATCAGCCCCAGCATTTT.

CDR3 coding DNA: TGTGCCAGCAGCTTAGAGGGGGGACAGGGTCCCTACAATGAGCAGTTCTTC. Encoded protein: CASSLEGGQGPYNEQFF. V and J are TRBV11-2 and TRBJ2-1, with 9 positions matching TRBD1. This CDR3 is 17 amino acids long. CDR1 is SGHAT, CDR2 FQNNGV, per germline. The V segment lost 0 bases and the J segment 2 bases; nucleotides outside the gene matches: 5.

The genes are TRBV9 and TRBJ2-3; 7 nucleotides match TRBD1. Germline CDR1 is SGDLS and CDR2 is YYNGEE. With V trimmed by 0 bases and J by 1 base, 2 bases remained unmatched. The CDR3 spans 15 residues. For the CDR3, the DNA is TGTGCCAGCAGCGTAGACGGACAGGGCACAGATACGCAGTATTTT. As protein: CASSVDGQGTDTQYF. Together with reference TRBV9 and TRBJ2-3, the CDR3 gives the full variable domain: DSGVTQTPKHLITATGQRVTLRCSPRSGDLSVYWYQQSLDQGLQFLIQYYNGEERAKGNILERFSAQQFPDLHSELNLSSLELGDSALYFCASSVDGQGTDTQYFGPGTRLTVL.

The CDR3, as DNA: TGTGCCAGCACCCCCCCCCGAGGCAGGGAAGAGACCCAGTACTTC. It yields the protein CASTPPRGREETQYF. This chain joins TRBV27 and TRBJ2-5, with D tentatively TRBD1 (5 bases). V was clipped by 7 bases and J by 3 bases, with 18 bases between them. CDR3 length equals 15 residues. In germline, CDR1 is MNHEY, CDR2 SMNVEV (reference sequence).

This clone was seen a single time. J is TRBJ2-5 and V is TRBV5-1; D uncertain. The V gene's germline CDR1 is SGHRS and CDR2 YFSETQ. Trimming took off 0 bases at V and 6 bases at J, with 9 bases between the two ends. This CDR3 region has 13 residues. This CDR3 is CASSLDGGQTQYF. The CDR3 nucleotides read TGCGCCAGCAGCTTGGATGGCGGTCAGACCCAGTACTTC. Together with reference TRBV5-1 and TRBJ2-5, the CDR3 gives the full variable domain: KAGVTQTPRYLIKTRGQQVTLSCSPISGHRSVSWYQQTPGQGLQFLFEYFSETQRNKGNFPGRFSGRQFSNSRSEMNVSTLELGDSALYLCASSLDGGQTQYFGPGTRLLVL.

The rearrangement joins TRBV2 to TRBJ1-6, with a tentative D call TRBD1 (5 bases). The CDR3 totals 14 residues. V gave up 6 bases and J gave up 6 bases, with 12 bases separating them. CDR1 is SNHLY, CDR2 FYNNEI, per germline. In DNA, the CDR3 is TGTGCCAGCAGCCGACAGCACCGTAATTCACCCCTCCACTTT. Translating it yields CASSRQHRNSPLHF.

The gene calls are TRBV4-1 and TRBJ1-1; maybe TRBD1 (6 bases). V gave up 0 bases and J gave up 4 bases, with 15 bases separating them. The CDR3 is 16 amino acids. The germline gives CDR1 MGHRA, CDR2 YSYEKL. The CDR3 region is CASSQDAQGQSTEAFF. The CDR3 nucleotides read TGCGCCAGCAGCCAAGATGCGCAGGGGCAGAGCACTGAAGCTTTCTTT.

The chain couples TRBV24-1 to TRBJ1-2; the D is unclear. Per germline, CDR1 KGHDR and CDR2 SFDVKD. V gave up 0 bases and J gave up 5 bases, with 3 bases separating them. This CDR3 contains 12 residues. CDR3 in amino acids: CATSDLEYGYTF. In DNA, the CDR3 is TGTGCCACCAGTGATTTGGAATATGGCTACACCTTC.

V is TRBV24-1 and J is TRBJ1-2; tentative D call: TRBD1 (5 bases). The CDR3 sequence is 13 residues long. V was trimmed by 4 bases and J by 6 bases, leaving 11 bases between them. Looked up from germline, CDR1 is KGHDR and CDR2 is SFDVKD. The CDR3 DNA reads TGTGCCACCAGTGACGACAGAGCGGATGGCTACACCTTC. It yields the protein CATSDDRADGYTF.

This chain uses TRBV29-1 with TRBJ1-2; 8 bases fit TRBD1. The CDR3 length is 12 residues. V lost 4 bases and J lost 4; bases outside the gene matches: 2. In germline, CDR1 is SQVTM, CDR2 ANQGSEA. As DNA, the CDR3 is TGCAGCGTTGGGACAGGGTCCTATGGCTACACCTTC. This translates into CSVGTGSYGYTF. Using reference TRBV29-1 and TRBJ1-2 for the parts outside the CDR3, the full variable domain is SAVISQKPSRDICQRGTSLTIQCQVDSQVTMMFWYRQQPGQSLTLIATANQGSEATYESGFVIDKFPISRPNLTFSTLTVSNMSPEDSSIYLCSVGTGSYGYTFGSGTRLTVV.

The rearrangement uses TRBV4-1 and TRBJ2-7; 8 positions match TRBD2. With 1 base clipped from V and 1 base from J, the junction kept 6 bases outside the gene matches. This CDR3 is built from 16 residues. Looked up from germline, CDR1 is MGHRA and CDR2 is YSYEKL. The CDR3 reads CASSQGRGGRSYEQYF. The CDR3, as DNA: TGCGCCAGCAGCCAAGGAAGGGGCGGGAGGTCCTACGAGCAGTACTTC.

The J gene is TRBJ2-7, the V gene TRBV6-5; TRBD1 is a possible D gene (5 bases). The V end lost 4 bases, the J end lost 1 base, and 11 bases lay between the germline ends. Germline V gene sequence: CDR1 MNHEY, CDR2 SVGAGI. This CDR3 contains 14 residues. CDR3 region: CASSFGDSSYEQYF. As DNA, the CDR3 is TGTGCCAGCAGTTTTGGAGACAGTTCCTACGAGCAGTACTTC.

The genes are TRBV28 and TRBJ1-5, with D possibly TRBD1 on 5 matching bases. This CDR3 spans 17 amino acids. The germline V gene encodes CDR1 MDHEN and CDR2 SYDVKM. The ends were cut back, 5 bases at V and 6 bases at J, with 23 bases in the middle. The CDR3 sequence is CASSPLFMERGGQPQHF. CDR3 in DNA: TGTGCCAGCAGTCCACTCTTTATGGAACGGGGCGGTCAGCCCCAGCATTTT.

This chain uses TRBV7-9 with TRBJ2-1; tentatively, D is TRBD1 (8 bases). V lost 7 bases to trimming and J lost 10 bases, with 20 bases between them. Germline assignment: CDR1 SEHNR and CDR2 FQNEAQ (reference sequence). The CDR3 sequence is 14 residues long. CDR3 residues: CASKQGGLPSEQFF. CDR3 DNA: TGTGCCAGCAAACAGGGGGGGCTGCCAAGCGAGCAGTTCTTC.

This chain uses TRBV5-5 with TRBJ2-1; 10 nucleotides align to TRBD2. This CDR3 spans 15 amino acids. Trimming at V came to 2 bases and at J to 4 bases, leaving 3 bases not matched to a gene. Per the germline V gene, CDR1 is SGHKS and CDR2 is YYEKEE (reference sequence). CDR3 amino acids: CASSFRTSGYNEQFF. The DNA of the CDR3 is TGTGCCAGCAGCTTCCGGACTAGCGGTTACAATGAGCAGTTCTTC.

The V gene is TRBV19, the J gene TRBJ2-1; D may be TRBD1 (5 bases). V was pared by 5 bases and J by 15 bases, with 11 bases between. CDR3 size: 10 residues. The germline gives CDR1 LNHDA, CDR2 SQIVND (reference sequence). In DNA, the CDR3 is TGTGCCAGTAGTCGGGTCCAGGGGTTCTTC. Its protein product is CASSRVQGFF.

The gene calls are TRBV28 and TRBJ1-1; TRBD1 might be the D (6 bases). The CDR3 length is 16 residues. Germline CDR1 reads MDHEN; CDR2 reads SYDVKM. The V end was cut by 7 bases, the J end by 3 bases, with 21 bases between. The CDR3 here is CASTGVAGAIDTEAFF. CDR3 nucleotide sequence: TGTGCCAGCACCGGGGTGGCGGGGGCTATCGACACTGAAGCTTTCTTT.

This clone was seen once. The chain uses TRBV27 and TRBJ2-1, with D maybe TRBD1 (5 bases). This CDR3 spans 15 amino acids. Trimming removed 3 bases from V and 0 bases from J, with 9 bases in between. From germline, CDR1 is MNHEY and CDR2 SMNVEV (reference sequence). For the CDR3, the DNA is TGTGCCAGCAGTTTGACCAGGGACTCCTACAATGAGCAGTTCTTC. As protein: CASSLTRDSYNEQFF.

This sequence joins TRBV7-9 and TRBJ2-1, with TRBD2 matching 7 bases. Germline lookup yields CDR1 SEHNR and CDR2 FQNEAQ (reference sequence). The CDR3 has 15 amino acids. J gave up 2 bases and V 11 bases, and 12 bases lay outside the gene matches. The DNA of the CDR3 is TGTGCCGTTCAGCGGCGGGAGAAAGCCTACAATGAGCAGTTCTTC. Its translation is CAVQRREKAYNEQFF. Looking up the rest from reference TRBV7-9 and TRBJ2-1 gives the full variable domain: DTGVSQNPRHKITKRGQNVTFRCDPISEHNRLYWYRQTLGQGPEFLTYFQNEAQLEKSRLLSDRFSAERPKGSFSTLEIQRTEQGDSAMYLCAVQRREKAYNEQFFGPGTRLTVL.

This chain's CDR3 is CATSEGVSEQYF. In nucleotides, the CDR3 is TGTGCCACCAGTGAAGGGGTGTCAGAGCAGTACTTC. The genes are TRBV24-1 and TRBJ2-7; D may be TRBD1 (5 bases). CDR1 is KGHDR, CDR2 SFDVKD, per germline. The CDR3 length is 12 residues. Trimming cost V 4 bases and J 7 bases, with 10 bases left between them.